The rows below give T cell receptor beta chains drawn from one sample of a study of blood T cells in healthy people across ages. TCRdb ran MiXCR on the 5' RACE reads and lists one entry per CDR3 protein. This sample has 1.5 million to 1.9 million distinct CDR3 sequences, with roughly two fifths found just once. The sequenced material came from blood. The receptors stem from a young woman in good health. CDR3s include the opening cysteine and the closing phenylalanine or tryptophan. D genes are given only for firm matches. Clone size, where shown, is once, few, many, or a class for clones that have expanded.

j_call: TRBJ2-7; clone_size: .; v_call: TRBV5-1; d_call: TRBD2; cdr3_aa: CASSLVSFGLAGIYEQYF; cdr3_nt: TGCGCCAGCAGCTTGGTTTCTTTCGGGTTAGCGGGGATCTACGAGCAGTACTTC
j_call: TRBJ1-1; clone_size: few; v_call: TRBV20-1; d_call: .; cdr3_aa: CSASFGWGKTEAFF; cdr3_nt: TGCAGTGCTAGTTTTGGCTGGGGCAAGACTGAAGCTTTCTTT
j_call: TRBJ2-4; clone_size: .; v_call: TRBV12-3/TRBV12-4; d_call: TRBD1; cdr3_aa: CASSPYRGSKNIQYF; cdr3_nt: TGTGCCAGCAGTCCATACAGGGGGTCCAAAAACATTCAGTACTTC
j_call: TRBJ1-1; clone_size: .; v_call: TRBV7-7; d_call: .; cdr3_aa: CASSLTRATEAFF; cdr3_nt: TGTGCTAGCAGCTTAACTAGGGCCACTGAAGCTTTCTTT
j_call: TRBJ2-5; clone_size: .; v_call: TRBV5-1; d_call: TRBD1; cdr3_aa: CASRRGQGETQYF; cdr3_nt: TGCGCCAGCAGGAGGGGACAGGGTGAGACCCAGTACTTC
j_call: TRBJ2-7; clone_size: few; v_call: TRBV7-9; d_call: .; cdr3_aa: CASSPRAIWGDEQYF; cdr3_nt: TGTGCCAGCAGCCCCCGGGCAATTTGGGGTGACGAGCAGTACTTC
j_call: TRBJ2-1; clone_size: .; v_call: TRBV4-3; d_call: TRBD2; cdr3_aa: CASSQASGLGLNEQFF; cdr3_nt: TGCGCCAGCAGCCAAGCTTCGGGACTAGGCCTCAATGAGCAGTTCTTC
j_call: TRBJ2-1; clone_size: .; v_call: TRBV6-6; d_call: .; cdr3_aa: CASSYGRDQNEQFF; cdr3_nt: TGTGCCAGCAGTTACGGGCGGGATCAAAATGAGCAGTTCTTC
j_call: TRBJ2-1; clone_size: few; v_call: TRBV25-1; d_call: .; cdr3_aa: CASSDRGIYNEQFF; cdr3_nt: TGTGCCAGCAGTGATCGAGGGATCTACAATGAGCAGTTCTTC
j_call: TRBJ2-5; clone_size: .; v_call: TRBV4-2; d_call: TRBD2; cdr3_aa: CASSQGLAGPETQYF; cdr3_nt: TGTGCCAGCAGCCAAGGACTAGCGGGACCGGAGACCCAGTACTTC
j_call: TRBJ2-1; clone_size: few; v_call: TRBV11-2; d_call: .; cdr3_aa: CASSSGRGPNEQFF; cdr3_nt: TGTGCCAGCAGCTCGGGTCGAGGACCGAATGAGCAGTTCTTC
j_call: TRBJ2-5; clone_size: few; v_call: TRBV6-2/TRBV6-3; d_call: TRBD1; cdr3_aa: CASIGTGGRETQYF; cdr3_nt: TGTGCCAGCATTGGGACAGGGGGGCGGGAGACCCAGTACTTC
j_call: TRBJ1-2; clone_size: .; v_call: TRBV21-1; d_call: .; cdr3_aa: CASSTGTGKYYGYTF; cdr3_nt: TGTGCCAGCAGCACCGGGACAGGAAAATACTATGGCTACACCTTC
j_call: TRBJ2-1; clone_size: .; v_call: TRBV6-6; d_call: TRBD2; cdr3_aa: CASSPTSGSFAANEQFF; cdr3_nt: TGTGCCAGCAGCCCGACTAGCGGGAGTTTTGCGGCCAATGAGCAGTTCTTC
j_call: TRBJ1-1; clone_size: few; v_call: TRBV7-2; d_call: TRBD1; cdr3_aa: CASGRDRVTEAFF; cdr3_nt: TGTGCCAGCGGCCGGGACAGGGTCACTGAAGCTTTCTTT
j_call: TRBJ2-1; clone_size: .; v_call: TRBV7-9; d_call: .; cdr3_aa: CAGSLEYNEQFF; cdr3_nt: TGTGCCGGCAGCTTAGAATACAATGAGCAGTTCTTC
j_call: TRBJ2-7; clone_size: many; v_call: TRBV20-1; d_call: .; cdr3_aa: CSARRGSSYEQYF; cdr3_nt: TGCAGTGCTCGGAGAGGGAGCTCCTACGAGCAGTACTTC
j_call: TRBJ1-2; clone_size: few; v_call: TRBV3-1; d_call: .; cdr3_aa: CASSHGDRPYYGYTF; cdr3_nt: TGTGCCAGCAGCCACGGCGACAGGCCCTACTATGGCTACACCTTC
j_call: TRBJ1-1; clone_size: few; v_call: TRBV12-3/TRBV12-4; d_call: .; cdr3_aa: CASILGTTEAFF; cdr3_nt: TGTGCCAGCATTCTGGGCACCACTGAAGCTTTCTTT
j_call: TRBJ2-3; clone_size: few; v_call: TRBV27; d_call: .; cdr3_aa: CASRALPADTQYF; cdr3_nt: TGTGCCAGCAGAGCCCTACCGGCAGATACGCAGTATTTT
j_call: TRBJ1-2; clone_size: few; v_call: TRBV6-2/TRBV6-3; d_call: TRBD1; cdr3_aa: CASREGQGYGYTF; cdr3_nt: TGTGCCAGCCGTGAGGGACAGGGCTATGGCTACACCTTC
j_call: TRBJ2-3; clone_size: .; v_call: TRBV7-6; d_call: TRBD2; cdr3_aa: CASSSQLAGESDTQYF; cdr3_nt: TGTGCCAGCAGCTCCCAACTAGCGGGAGAGTCAGATACGCAGTATTTT
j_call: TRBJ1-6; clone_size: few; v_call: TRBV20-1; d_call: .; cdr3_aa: CSALLRANNSPLHF; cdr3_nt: TGCAGTGCCCTCTTGAGGGCCAATAATTCACCCCTCCACTTT
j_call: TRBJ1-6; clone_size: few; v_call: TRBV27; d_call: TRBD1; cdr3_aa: CASSLTGSTLHF; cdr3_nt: TGTGCCAGCAGTCTGACAGGGTCTACCCTCCACTTT
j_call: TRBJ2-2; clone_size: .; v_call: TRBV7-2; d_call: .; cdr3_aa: CASSAQTRPETNTGELFF; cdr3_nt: TGTGCCAGCAGCGCCCAGACTCGCCCTGAAACGAACACCGGGGAGCTGTTTTTT
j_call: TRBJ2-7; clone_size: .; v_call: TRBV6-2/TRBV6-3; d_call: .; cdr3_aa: CASSSPREPYEQYF; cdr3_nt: TGTGCCAGCAGTTCTCCGCGGGAACCCTACGAGCAGTACTTC
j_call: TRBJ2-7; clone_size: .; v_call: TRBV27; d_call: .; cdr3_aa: CASSLRQFYEQYF; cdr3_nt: TGTGCCAGCAGTTTGAGACAGTTCTACGAGCAGTACTTC
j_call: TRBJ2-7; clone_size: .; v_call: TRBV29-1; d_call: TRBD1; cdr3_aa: CSGTRDSGYEQYF; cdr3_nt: TGCAGCGGGACCCGGGACAGCGGCTACGAGCAGTACTTC
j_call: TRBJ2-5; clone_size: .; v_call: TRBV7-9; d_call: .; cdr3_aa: CARSLVREETQYF; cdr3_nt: TGTGCCAGAAGCTTAGTGCGCGAAGAGACCCAGTACTTC
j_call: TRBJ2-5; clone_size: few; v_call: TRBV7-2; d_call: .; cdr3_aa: CASSLGGTHQETQYF; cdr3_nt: TGTGCCAGCAGCTTAGGTGGGACCCATCAAGAGACCCAGTACTTC
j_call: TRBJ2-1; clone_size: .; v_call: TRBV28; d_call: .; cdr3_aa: CASKGGGVYNEQFF; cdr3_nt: TGTGCCAGCAAGGGCGGGGGCGTCTACAATGAGCAGTTCTTC
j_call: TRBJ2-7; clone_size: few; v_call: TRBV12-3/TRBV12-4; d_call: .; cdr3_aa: CASSQNLNEQYF; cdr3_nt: TGTGCCAGCAGTCAAAATTTGAACGAGCAGTACTTC
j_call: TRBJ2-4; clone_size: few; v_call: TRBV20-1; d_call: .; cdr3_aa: CSAEPGTKNIQYF; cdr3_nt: TGCAGTGCCGAGCCGGGTACCAAAAACATTCAGTACTTC
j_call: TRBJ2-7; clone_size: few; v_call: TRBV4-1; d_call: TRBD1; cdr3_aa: CASSQGTGELSEQYF; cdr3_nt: TGCGCCAGCAGCCAAGGGACAGGGGAACTGAGCGAGCAGTACTTC
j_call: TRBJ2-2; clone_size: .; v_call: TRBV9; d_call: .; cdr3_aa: CASRWDDYTGELFF; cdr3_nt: TGTGCCAGCAGATGGGACGATTACACCGGGGAGCTGTTTTTT
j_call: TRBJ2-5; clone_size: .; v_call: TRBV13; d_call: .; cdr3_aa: CASSLIPTEQYF; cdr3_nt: TGTGCCAGCAGCTTAATCCCTACGGAGCAGTACTTC
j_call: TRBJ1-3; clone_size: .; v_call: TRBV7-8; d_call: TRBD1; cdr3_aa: CASSLGRGDRRNTIYF; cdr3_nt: TGTGCCAGCAGCTTAGGGAGGGGGGACAGGCGAAACACCATATATTTT
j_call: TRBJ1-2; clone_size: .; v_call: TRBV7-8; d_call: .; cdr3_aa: CASSVTGPGGYTF; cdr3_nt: TGTGCCAGCAGCGTTACAGGGCCAGGGGGCTACACCTTC
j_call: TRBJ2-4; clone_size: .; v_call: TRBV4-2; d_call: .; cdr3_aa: CASSQDGGIYNEQYF; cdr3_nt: TGTGCCAGCAGCCAAGACGGTGGCATTTACAATGAGCAGTACTTC
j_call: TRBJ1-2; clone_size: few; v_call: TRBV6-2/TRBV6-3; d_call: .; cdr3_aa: CASRPDSNYGYTF; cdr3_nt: TGTGCCAGCAGACCCGACAGCAACTATGGCTACACCTTC
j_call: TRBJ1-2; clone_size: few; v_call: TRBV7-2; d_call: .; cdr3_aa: CASSPAASSGYTF; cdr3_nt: TGTGCCAGCAGCCCGGCCGCTTCAAGCGGCTACACCTTC